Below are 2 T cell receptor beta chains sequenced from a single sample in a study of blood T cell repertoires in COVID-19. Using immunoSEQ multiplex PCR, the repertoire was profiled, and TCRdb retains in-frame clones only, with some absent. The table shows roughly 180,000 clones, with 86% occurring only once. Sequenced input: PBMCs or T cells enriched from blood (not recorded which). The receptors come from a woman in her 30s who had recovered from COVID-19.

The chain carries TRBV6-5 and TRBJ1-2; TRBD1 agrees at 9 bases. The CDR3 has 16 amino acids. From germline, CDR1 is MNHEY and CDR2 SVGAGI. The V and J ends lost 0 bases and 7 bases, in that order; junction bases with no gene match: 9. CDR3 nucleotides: TGTGCCAGCAGTTACTCGAAGGGACAGGGAGTGGGTGGCTACACCTTC. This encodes CASSYSKGQGVGGYTF.

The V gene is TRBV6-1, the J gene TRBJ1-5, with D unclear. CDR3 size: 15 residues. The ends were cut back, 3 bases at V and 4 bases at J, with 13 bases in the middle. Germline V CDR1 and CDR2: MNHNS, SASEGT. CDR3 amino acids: CASSDPRRENQPQHF. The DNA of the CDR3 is TGTGCCAGCAGTGATCCTCGCCGGGAGAATCAGCCCCAGCATTTT.